The next 7 T cell receptor beta chains were all read from a single sample in a study of T cell repertoires in cytomegalovirus infection. TCRdb re-derived calls from the reads in MiXCR, one entry per CDR3 protein. The table has about 260,000 distinct CDR3 sequences, 9.1% seen once. Sequenced material: PBMCs. The source is a human donor in good health (CMV status not recorded). Some clones in this sample may be carry-over from other donors' samples.

This clonotype has ten or more counts. V and J are TRBV7-2 and TRBJ2-7, with D possibly TRBD2 on 5 matching bases. Germline V gives CDR1 SGHTA, CDR2 FQGNSA. The V end lost 5 bases, the J end lost 3 bases, and 8 bases lay between the germline ends. The CDR3 totals 12 residues. In DNA, the CDR3 is TGTGCCAGCAGCGAGGGATTCTACGAGCAGTACTTC. Translated, it gives CASSEGFYEQYF.

The rearrangement uses TRBV28 and TRBJ2-5, with 9 bases that match TRBD1. The junction had 8 bases not matched to a gene; V was cut back by 3 bases and J by 6 bases. Germline V lookup: CDR1 MDHEN, CDR2 SYDVKM. The CDR3 loop spans 15 amino acids. The CDR3 DNA follows: TGTGCCAGCAGTTTCCCCGGGGGGACAGGGAAGACCCAGTACTTC. Protein product: CASSFPGGTGKTQYF. Full variable domain (outside the CDR3, taken from reference TRBV28 and TRBJ2-5): DVKVTQSSRYLVKRTGEKVFLECVQDMDHENMFWYRQDPGLGLRLIYFSYDVKMKEKGDIPEGYSVSREKKERFSLILESASTNQTSMYLCASSFPGGTGKTQYFGPGTRLLVL.

The chain links TRBV18 to TRBJ1-2; D may be TRBD1 (5 bases). Per germline, CDR1 KGHSH and CDR2 LQKENI. The CDR3 loop spans 13 amino acids. V lost 3 bases, J lost 6 bases, and 11 bases lay in between. For the CDR3, the DNA is TGTGCCAGCTCACCCCTGGAAGGGGATGGCTACACCTTC. Amino acids: CASSPLEGDGYTF. Using reference TRBV18 and TRBJ1-2 for the parts outside the CDR3, the full variable domain is NAGVMQNPRHLVRRRGQEARLRCSPMKGHSHVYWYRQLPEEGLKFMVYLQKENIIDESGMPKERFSAEFPKEGPSILRIQQVVRGDSAAYFCASSPLEGDGYTFGSGTRLTVV.

The sample holds many counts of this clonotype. The V and J genes are TRBV29-1 and TRBJ2-5; D call uncertain. This CDR3 has 12 residues. CDR1 and CDR2 (germline): SQVTM, ANQGSEA. Trimming pared 6 bases from V and 5 bases from J, leaving 13 bases between. The CDR3 DNA reads TGCAGCGTCAACGGGTTAGGGGAGACCCAGTACTTC. Protein: CSVNGLGETQYF. The full variable domain, completed using reference TRBV29-1 and TRBJ2-5, is SAVISQKPSRDICQRGTSLTIQCQVDSQVTMMFWYRQQPGQSLTLIATANQGSEATYESGFVIDKFPISRPNLTFSTLTVSNMSPEDSSIYLCSVNGLGETQYFGPGTRLLVL.

This clonotype was picked up many times. The chain employs TRBV7-2 and TRBJ1-2; TRBD1 agrees at 7 bases. Per the germline V gene, CDR1 is SGHTA and CDR2 is FQGNSA. V dropped 4 bases and J dropped 4; count of bases not matched to a gene: 9. This CDR3 has 15 amino acids. In DNA, the CDR3 is TGTGCCAGCAGCTCCGACAGGGACGGGAGCTATGGCTACACCTTC. This sequence encodes CASSSDRDGSYGYTF.

This clonotype was observed at least ten times. The rearrangement links TRBV19 to TRBJ2-5, with D possibly being TRBD1 or TRBD2 (5 bases each). The CDR3 extends over 15 amino acids. The germline V gene encodes CDR1 LNHDA and CDR2 SQIVND (reference sequence). V was cut by 6 bases and J by 2 bases, with 16 bases left in between. The DNA of the CDR3 is TGTGCCAGTAGCAACAGCCCAGGGAGACAAGAGACCCAGTACTTC. It is translated as CASSNSPGRQETQYF.

The V and J genes are TRBV20-1 and TRBJ2-7; 8 nucleotides match TRBD2. The CDR3 runs to 13 residues. The germline V gene encodes CDR1 DFQATT and CDR2 SNEGSKA (reference sequence). Germline trimming cut 8 bases from V and 6 bases from J; bases unmatched to any gene: 12. The CDR3 nucleotides read TGCAGTACCGGGGGGGGCGGGTACGGCGAGCAGTACTTC. The encoded protein is CSTGGGGYGEQYF.